These 4 T cell receptor beta chains originate from one sample sequenced in a study of blood T cell repertoires in COVID-19. Assay: immunoSEQ multiplex PCR; the TCRdb copy retains only in-frame clones and omits some. This table has about 240,000 clones, approximately 80% appearing once. The sample taken for sequencing was peripheral blood. The receptor source for this set is a woman between 70 and 85 years old with acute or convalescent COVID-19.

This sequence joins TRBV5-1 and TRBJ2-2, with TRBD1 matching 9 bases. The CDR3 totals 16 residues. The J segment lost 1 base and the V segment lost 4 bases, leaving 5 bases of the junction unmatched. Per the germline V gene, CDR1 is SGHRS and CDR2 is YFSETQ. CDR3 in amino acids: CASSVTGQGNTGELFF. The CDR3 DNA sequence: TGCGCCAGCAGCGTGACGGGACAGGGGAACACCGGGGAGCTGTTTTTT.

The chain couples TRBV4-2 to TRBJ2-5; 10 nucleotides match TRBD2. Germline CDR1 LGHNA, CDR2 YNFKEQ. The CDR3 is 17 amino acids. V lost 1 base and J lost 6; bases outside the gene matches: 11. CDR3 nucleotide sequence: TGTGCCAGCAGCCAAGGTTCAACTAGCGGGGCGGCAAAGACCCAGTACTTC. This codes for CASSQGSTSGAAKTQYF.

The V gene is TRBV5-4, the J gene TRBJ1-2, with 7 nucleotides matching TRBD1. The germline CDR1 and CDR2 sequences are SGHNT and YYREEE (reference sequence). The CDR3 totals 13 residues. Germline trimming cut 4 bases from V and 8 bases from J; bases unmatched to any gene: 8. CDR3 bases: TGTGCCAGCAGCCACACAGGGGCGATGGGCTACACCTTC. Amino acid sequence: CASSHTGAMGYTF.

The chain links TRBV18 to TRBJ1-2; unclear D gene. The germline V gene has CDR1 KGHSH and CDR2 LQKENI. The CDR3 is 13 residues long. Trimming pared 3 bases from V and 8 bases from J, leaving 13 bases between. For the CDR3, the DNA is TGTGCCAGCTCACCCAAGGAGGGAGAGGGCTACACCTTC. It yields the protein CASSPKEGEGYTF.